The clone carrying this T cell receptor (beta chain) occurred a few times. Antigen: not known. This entry belongs to a study of blood T cells in healthy people across ages. The use of a sample-barcoded 5' primer and a J-beta primer mix characterized a second PCR of roughly 6 to 11 cycles. Through a template-switch adaptor with 12 random nucleotides, each cDNA molecule received a tag. TCRdb used MiXCR to reprocess the 5' RACE reads, holding one entry per CDR3 protein. The table includes fewer than 2,000,000 distinct CDR3 sequences, 30% to 40% detected once. Per the germline V gene, CDR1 is MGHRA and CDR2 is YSYEKL. V was clipped by 6 bases and J by 11 bases; unmatched bases: 12. The CDR3 is 13 amino acids. Per-sample yields of isolated PBMCs were at least 6.5 million. Notes on the study in general: With age, beta diversity per million T cells declined roughly linearly, significantly by approximately 40. The study lacked donor CMV status, which possibly confounded expanded clonotype changes.

Material: blood. The chain has TRBV4-1 and TRBJ2-5, with TRBD1 matching 7 bases. This TCR was recovered from a woman aged 25 to 39 in good health. In DNA form, the CDR3 reads TGCGCCAGCAGATCGACAGGGCGGCAGGAGCAGTACTTC. Protein sequence: CASRSTGRQEQYF.